The clone carrying this TCR beta chain has a count of ten or more. As yet, its antigen is unknown. The germline gene is not matched at one end of the junction; a read error may be the cause. MiXCR, run by TCRdb on the multiplex PCR reads, gives a single entry per CDR3 protein. The top ten hold around 4% of the sample, which has about 180,000 distinct CDR3 sequences, around a third seen once. The sample comes from a study of breast tumors, draining lymph nodes, adjacent tissues. Study-level points and caveats: Luminal-like breast cancer showed significantly higher tumor–nontumor repertoire similarity than basal-like. Findings are consistent with lymph node origin and intratumoral expansion of most tumor T cells. Tumor TCR diversity was below lymph nodes but above nontumor tissue. Data only fit, rather than demonstrated, lymph node origin of most tumor T cells.

Germline V gene lookup returns CDR1 MNHEY and CDR2 SVGAGI. The CDR3 is made up of 18 amino acids. The lymph nodes were axillary draining lymph nodes from breast cancer patients. Sequenced input: axillary lymph node tissue. The sequence was obtained from a female donor with breast cancer. Some clones in this sample may be carry-over from other donors' samples. The rearrangement uses TRBV6-5 and TRBJ2-7; 14 bases map to TRBD2. In DNA, the CDR3 is TGTGCCAGCAGTCACTCGACTAGCGGGAGGGCCGACTCCTACGAGCAGTACTTC. Translation: CASSHSTSGRADSYEQYF.